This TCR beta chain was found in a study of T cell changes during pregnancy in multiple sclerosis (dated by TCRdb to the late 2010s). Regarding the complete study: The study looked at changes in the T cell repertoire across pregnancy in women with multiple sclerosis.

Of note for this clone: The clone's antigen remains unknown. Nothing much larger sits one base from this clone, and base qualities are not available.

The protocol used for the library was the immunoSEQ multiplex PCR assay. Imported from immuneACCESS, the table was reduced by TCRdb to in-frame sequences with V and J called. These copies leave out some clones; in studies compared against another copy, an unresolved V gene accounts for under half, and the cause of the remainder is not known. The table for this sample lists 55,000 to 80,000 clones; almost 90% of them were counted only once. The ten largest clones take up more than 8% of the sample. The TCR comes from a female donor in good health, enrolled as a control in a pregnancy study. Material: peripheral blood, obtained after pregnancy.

The DNA reads TGTGCCAGCAGCTTCCGTAGCGTCGGTGAGCAGTTCTTC. Its amino acids are CASSFRSVGEQFF. The chain is assembled from TRBV11-2 and TRBJ2-1; TRBD2 might be the D gene, on 5 matching bases. V loses 3 bases of germline sequence and J loses 9 bases, and the interval between the two ends is 12 bases. The germline V gene yields SGHAT for CDR1 and FQNNGV for CDR2. The CDR3 numbers 13 residues from cysteine through phenylalanine. The CDR3 DNA has 39 bases and is translated from base 1.